Listed below are T cell receptor beta chains from one sample, sequenced in a study of CD8 T cells in ankylosing spondylitis. TCRdb itself ran the 5' RACE reads through MiXCR, one entry per CDR3 protein. The data hold hundreds of thousands of distinct CDR3 sequences, with approximately 30% observed a single time. Material for sequencing was blood, either unsorted or a sorted T cell fraction (not recorded which). Receptors originate from a male donor with ankylosing spondylitis or in good health (not recorded which). The CDR3 runs from the conserved cysteine through the conserved F or W. The D gene is left open where the match is weak. Clone size is not always given. Where it is, it says once, few, many or a class for expanded clones.

D,size,V,J,DNA,CDR3
-,-,TRBV7-2,TRBJ2-5,TGTGCCAGCAGCTTTTCAATCAGGGCTGAGACCCAGTACTTC,CASSFSIRAETQYF
-,-,TRBV28,TRBJ2-3,TGTGCCAGCAGTTTGAGGATCGATGCCACAGATACGCAGTATTTT,CASSLRIDATDTQYF
-,-,TRBV7-9,TRBJ2-5,-,CASSWGEGSGGGSDF
-,-,TRBV6-1,TRBJ2-2,TGTGCCAGCAGCCTCCCGACGAACACCGGGGAGCTGTTTTTT,CASSLPTNTGELFF
-,-,TRBV20-1,TRBJ1-1,TGCAGTGCTAGAGATATGGGGTTCCCTGAAGCTTTCTTT,CSARDMGFPEAFF
-,few,TRBV20-1,TRBJ2-1,TGCAGTGCTAGAGGGATATCATCCTACAATGAGCAGTTCTTC,CSARGISSYNEQFF
-,few,TRBV5-4,TRBJ2-3,TGTGCCAGCAGCCCTACCGGGGGTACGCAGTATTTT,CASSPTGGTQYF
-,few,TRBV29-1,TRBJ2-1,TGCAGCGTTGTTGGGCGGGTCGGGGCGTTGAACAATGAGCAGTTCTTC,CSVVGRVGALNNEQFF
-,-,TRBV29-1,TRBJ2-1,TGCAGCGTTTCCAGGGACACTAACAATGAGCAGTTCTTC,CSVSRDTNNEQFF
-,few,TRBV7-9,TRBJ1-5,TGTGCCAGCAGCCCCGACCAGAGTAATCAGCCCCAGCATTTT,CASSPDQSNQPQHF
TRBD1,-,TRBV20-1,TRBJ1-2,TGCAGTGCTTGGTCCCGACAGGGCCGTAATGGCTACACCTTC,CSAWSRQGRNGYTF
TRBD1,few,TRBV25-1,TRBJ2-5,TGTGCCAGCAGTGAAAGGGACAGGGGGCAGGAGACCCAGTACTTC,CASSERDRGQETQYF
TRBD2,few,TRBV6-1,TRBJ2-2,TGTGCCAGCACCTCTAGGGGGCTAGCGGGGACCGGGGAGCTGTTTTTT,CASTSRGLAGTGELFF
-,few,TRBV10-3,TRBJ1-1,TGTGCCATCAGGGACGGGTACACTGAAGCTTTCTTT,CAIRDGYTEAFF
-,-,TRBV7-2,TRBJ1-2,TGTGCCAGCAGCGGCAGCCCCGGGTCCTATGGCTACACCTTC,CASSGSPGSYGYTF
-,-,TRBV7-9,TRBJ2-6,TGTGCCAGCAGCTTATTCCAACCTGGCTCACGGGCCAACGTCCTGACTTTC,CASSLFQPGSRANVLTF
-,-,TRBV9,TRBJ1-5,TGTGCCAGCAGCCCTTCGGGGGAGGGAGATCAGCCCCAGCATTTT,CASSPSGEGDQPQHF
-,-,TRBV6-4,TRBJ2-1,TGTGCCAGCAGCGCTTTGGCAACTCCCTACAATGAGCAGTTCTTC,CASSALATPYNEQFF
-,-,TRBV15,TRBJ2-7,TGTGCCACCAGCAGAGTGTTTAGGGACGAGCAGTACTTC,CATSRVFRDEQYF
TRBD1,-,TRBV20-1,TRBJ1-5,TGCAGTGCTAGTCAGCGACAGGGGATCAATCAGCCCCAGCATTTT,CSASQRQGINQPQHF
-,few,TRBV15,TRBJ2-3,TGTGCCACCAGCAGAGATCTACGAACGGGACGGAGCACAGATACGCAGTATTTT,CATSRDLRTGRSTDTQYF
-,few,TRBV10-3,TRBJ1-1,TGTGCCATCAGTGAGGGGGTCCCCACTGAAGCTTTCTTT,CAISEGVPTEAFF
-,-,TRBV20-1,TRBJ2-1,TGCAGTGCTAGGAAACTTCAGGGTATCTCATACAATGAGCAGTTCTTC,CSARKLQGISYNEQFF
TRBD2,-,TRBV6-1,TRBJ2-5,TGTGCCAGCAGCTTCCCCCTCCAAACTAGCGGGGGGGCCAGGGAGACCCAGTACTTC,CASSFPLQTSGGARETQYF
-,-,TRBV20-1,TRBJ2-5,TGCAGTGCGCAAAACACGGTTCGGACTGGTGGGTACCAAGAGACCCAGTACTTC,CSAQNTVRTGGYQETQYF
-,-,TRBV10-2,TRBJ2-5,TGCGCCAGCAGCCCCTTAGTCGGCCAAGAGACCCAGTACTTC,CASSPLVGQETQYF